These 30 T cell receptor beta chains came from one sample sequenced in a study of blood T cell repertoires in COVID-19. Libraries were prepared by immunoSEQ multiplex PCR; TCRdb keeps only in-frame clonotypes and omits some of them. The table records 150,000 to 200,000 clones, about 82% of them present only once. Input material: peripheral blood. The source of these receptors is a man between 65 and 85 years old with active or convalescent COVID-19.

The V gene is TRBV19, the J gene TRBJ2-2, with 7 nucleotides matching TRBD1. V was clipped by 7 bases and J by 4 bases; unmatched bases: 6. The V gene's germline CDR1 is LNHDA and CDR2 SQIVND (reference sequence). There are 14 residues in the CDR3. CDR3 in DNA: TGTGCCAGTACTACAGGGGTAGGCACCGGGGAGCTGTTTTTT. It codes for CASTTGVGTGELFF. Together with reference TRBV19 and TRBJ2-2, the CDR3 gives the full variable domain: DGGITQSPKYLFRKEGQNVTLSCEQNLNHDAMYWYRQDPGQGLRLIYYSQIVNDFQKGDIAEGYSVSREKKESFPLTVTSAQKNPTAFYLCASTTGVGTGELFFGEGSRLTVL.

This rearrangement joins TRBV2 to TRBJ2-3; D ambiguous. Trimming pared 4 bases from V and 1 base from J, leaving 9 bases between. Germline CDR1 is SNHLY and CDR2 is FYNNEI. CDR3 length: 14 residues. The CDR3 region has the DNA TGTGCCAGCAGTGTAACTACTCGCACAGATACGCAGTATTTT. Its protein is CASSVTTRTDTQYF.

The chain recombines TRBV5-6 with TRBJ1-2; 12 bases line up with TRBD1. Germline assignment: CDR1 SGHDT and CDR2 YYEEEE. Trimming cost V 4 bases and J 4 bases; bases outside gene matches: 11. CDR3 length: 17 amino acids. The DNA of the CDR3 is TGTGCCAGCAGCGCGGGACAGGGGGCTTCGGGGGTCTATGGCTACACCTTC. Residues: CASSAGQGASGVYGYTF.

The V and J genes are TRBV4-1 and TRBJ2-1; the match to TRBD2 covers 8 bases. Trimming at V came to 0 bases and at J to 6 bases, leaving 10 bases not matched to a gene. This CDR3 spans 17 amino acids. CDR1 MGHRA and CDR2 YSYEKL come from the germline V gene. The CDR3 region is CASSQDGASGLSNEQFF. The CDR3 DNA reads TGCGCCAGCAGCCAAGATGGGGCTAGCGGGCTTTCCAATGAGCAGTTCTTC.

The CDR3 DNA reads as TGTGCCAGCAGCTTGGGATCGGGAGGACAGCAGTTCTTC. Amino acid sequence: CASSLGSGGQQFF. The chain links TRBV5-4 to TRBJ2-1; 7 nucleotides line up with TRBD2. Germline V gene sequence: CDR1 SGHNT, CDR2 YYREEE (reference sequence). The CDR3 consists of 13 residues. The ends lost 0 bases at V and 11 bases at J; junction bases unmatched: 5. The complete variable domain, with remaining parts taken from reference TRBV5-4 and TRBJ2-1, reads ETGVTQSPTHLIKTRGQQVTLRCSSQSGHNTVSWYQQALGQGPQFIFQYYREEENGRGNFPPRFSGLQFPNYSSELNVNALELDDSALYLCASSLGSGGQQFFGPGTRLTVL.

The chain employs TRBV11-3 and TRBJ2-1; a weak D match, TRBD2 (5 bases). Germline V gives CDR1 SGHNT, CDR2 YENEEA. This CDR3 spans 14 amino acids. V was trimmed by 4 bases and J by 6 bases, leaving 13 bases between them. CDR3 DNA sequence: TGTGCCAGCAGCTCCGATACTAGTAGCAATGAGCAGTTCTTC. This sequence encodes CASSSDTSSNEQFF. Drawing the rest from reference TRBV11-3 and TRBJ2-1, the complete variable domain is EAGVVQSPRYKIIEKKQPVAFWCNPISGHNTLYWYLQNLGQGPELLIRYENEEAVDDSQLPKDRFSAERLKGVDSTLKIQPAELGDSAVYLCASSSDTSSNEQFFGPGTRLTVL.

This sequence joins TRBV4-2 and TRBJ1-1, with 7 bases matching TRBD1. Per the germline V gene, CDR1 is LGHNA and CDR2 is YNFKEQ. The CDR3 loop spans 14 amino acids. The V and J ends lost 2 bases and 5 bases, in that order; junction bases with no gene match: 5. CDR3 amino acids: CASSQTGDATEAFF. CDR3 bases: TGTGCCAGCAGCCAAACAGGGGACGCAACTGAAGCTTTCTTT.

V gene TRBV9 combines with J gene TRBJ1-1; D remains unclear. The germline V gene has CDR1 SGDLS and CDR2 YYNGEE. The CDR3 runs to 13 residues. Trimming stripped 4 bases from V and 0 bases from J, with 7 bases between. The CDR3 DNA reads TGTGCCAGCAGCCCTCAGGTGAACACTGAAGCTTTCTTT. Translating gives CASSPQVNTEAFF.

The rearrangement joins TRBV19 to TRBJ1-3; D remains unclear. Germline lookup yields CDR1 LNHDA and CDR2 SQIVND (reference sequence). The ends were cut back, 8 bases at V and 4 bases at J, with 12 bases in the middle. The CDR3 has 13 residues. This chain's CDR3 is CASARSGGNTIYF. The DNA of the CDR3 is TGTGCCAGTGCGCGTTCCGGGGGAAACACCATATATTTT. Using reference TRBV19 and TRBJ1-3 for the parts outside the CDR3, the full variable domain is DGGITQSPKYLFRKEGQNVTLSCEQNLNHDAMYWYRQDPGQGLRLIYYSQIVNDFQKGDIAEGYSVSREKKESFPLTVTSAQKNPTAFYLCASARSGGNTIYFGEGSWLTVV.

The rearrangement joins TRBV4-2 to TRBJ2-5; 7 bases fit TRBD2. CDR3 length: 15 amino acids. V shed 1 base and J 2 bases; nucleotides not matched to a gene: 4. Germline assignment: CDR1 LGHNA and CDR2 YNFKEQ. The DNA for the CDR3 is TGTGCCAGCAGCCAAGTTGGGGGGGGTCAAGAGACCCAGTACTTC. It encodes CASSQVGGGQETQYF.

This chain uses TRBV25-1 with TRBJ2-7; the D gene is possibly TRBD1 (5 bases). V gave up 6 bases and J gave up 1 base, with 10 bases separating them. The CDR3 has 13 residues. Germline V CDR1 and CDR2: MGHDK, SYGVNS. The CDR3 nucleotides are TGTGCCAGCAGATCGGACATGTCCTACGAGCAGTACTTC. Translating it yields CASRSDMSYEQYF.

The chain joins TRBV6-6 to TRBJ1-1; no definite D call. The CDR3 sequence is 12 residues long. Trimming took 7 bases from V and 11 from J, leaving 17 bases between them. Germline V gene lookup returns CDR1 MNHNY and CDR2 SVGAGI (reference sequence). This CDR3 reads CASTDQEAVAFF. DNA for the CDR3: TGTGCCAGCACCGACCAGGAGGCGGTTGCTTTCTTT.

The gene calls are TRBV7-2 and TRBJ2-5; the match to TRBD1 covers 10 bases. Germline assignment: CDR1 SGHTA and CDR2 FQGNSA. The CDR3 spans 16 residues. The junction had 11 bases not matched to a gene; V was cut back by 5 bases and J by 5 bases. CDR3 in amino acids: CASSIDSTGGWETQYF. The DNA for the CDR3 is TGTGCCAGCAGCATCGACTCGACAGGGGGCTGGGAGACCCAGTACTTC.

Here the CDR3 DNA reads TGTGCCAGCTCTCAAGGGGGGACAGAGGTAGCCAACGTCCTGACTTTC. Its protein product is CASSQGGTEVANVLTF. The rearrangement links TRBV18 to TRBJ2-6; perhaps TRBD1 as D (7 bases). CDR3 size: 16 residues. V gave up 6 bases and J gave up 7 bases, with 19 bases separating them. Germline V gene lookup returns CDR1 KGHSH and CDR2 LQKENI.

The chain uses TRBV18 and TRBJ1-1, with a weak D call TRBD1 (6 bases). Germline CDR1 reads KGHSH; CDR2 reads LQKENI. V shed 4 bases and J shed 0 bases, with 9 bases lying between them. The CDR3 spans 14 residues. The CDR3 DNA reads TGTGCCAGCTCACTACAGGGTCTGAACACTGAAGCTTTCTTT. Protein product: CASSLQGLNTEAFF.

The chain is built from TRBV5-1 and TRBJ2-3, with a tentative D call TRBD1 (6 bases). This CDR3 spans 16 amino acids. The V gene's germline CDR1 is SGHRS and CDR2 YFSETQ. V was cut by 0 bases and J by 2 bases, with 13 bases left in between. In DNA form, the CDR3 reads TGCGCCAGCAGCTTGGGACAGGACCTTTACACAGATACGCAGTATTTT. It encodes CASSLGQDLYTDTQYF.

CDR3: CASSELRSSGANVLTF. CDR3 nucleotides: TGTGCCAGCAGTGAACTCCGGAGCTCTGGGGCCAACGTCCTGACTTTC. The chain links TRBV2 to TRBJ2-6; the D is unclear. Germline CDR1 SNHLY, CDR2 FYNNEI. Trimming cost V 2 bases and J 0 bases, with 8 bases left between them. The length of the CDR3 is 16 residues.

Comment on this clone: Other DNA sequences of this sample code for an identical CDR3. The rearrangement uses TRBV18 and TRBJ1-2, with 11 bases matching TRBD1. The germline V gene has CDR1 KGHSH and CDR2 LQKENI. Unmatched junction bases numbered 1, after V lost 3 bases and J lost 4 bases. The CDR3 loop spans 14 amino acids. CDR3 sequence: CASSPGTGGYGYTF. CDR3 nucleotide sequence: TGTGCCAGCTCACCCGGGACAGGGGGCTATGGCTACACCTTC.

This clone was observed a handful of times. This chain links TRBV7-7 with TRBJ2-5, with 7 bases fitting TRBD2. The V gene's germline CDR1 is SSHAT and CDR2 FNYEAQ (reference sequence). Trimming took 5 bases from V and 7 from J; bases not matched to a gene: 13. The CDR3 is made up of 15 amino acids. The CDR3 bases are TGTGCCAGCAGCGATCCGACTAGCCTAGAGGGGACCCAGTACTTC. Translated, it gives CASSDPTSLEGTQYF.

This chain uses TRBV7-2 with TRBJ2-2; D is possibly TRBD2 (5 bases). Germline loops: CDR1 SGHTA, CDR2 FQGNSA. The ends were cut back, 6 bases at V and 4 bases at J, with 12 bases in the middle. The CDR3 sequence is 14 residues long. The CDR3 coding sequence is TGTGCCAGCAGTTCCGGACTGCCCACCGGGGAGCTGTTTTTT. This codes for CASSSGLPTGELFF. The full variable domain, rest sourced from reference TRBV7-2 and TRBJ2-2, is GAGVSQSPSNKVTEKGKDVELRCDPISGHTALYWYRQSLGQGLEFLIYFQGNSAPDKSGLPSDRFSAERTGGSVSTLTIQRTQQEDSAVYLCASSSGLPTGELFFGEGSRLTVL.

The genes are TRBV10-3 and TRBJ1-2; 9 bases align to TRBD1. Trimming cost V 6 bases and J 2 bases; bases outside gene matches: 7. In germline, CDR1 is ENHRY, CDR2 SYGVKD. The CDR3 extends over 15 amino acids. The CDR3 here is CAIRTGTGNNYGYTF. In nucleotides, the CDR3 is TGTGCCATCAGAACCGGGACAGGGAACAACTATGGCTACACCTTC.

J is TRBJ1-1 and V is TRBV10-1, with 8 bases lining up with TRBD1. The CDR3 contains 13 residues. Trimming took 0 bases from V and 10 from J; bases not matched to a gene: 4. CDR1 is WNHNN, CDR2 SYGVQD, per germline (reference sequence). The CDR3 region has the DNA TGCGCCAGCAGTGAGTCGGGGACAGGTTCAGCTTTCTTT. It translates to CASSESGTGSAFF.

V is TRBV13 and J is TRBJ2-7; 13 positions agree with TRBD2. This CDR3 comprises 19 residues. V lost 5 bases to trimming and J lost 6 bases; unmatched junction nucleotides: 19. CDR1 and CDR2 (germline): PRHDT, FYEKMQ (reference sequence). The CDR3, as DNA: TGTGCCAGCAGCCCCCGGGACAGGGGACTAGCGGGAAGGTTCCCCGAGCAGTACTTC. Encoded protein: CASSPRDRGLAGRFPEQYF.

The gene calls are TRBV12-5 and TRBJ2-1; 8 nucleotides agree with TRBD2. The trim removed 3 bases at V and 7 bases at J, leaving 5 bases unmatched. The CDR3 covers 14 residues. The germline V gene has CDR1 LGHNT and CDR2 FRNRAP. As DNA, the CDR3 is TGTGCTAGTGGTTTTTCGCGGGGGGCGAATGAGCAGTTCTTC. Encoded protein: CASGFSRGANEQFF.

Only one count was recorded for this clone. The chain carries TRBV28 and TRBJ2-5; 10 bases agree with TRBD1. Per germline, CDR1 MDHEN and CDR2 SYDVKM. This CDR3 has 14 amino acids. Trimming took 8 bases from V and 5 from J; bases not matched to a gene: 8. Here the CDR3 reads CASGGRQGAETQYF. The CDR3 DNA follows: TGTGCCAGCGGGGGCCGACAGGGGGCTGAGACCCAGTACTTC.

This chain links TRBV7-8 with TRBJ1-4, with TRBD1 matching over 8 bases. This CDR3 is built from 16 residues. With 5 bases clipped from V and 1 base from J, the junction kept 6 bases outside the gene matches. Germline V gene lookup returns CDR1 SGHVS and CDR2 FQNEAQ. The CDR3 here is CASSPFGQGTNEKLFF. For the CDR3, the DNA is TGTGCCAGCAGCCCATTTGGACAGGGAACTAATGAAAAACTGTTTTTT.

CDR3 nucleotide sequence: TGTGCCAGCAGGAGAGGCCAACAGGCCTCGGAGACCCAGTACTTC. It yields the protein CASRRGQQASETQYF. The chain joins TRBV27 to TRBJ2-5; D is possibly TRBD1 (5 bases). Deletions cut 6 bases from V and 5 bases from J, with 19 bases between. The CDR3 length is 15 residues. CDR1 and CDR2 from the germline V gene are MNHEY and SMNVEV (reference sequence).

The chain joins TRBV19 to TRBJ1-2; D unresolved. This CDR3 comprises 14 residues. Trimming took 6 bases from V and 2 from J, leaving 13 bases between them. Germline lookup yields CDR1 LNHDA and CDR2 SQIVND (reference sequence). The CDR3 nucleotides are TGTGCCAGTAGCGTGCCAGAATCAAACTATGGCTACACCTTC. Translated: CASSVPESNYGYTF.

In DNA, the CDR3 is TGTGCCAGCAGTGAAGTACGGGGGGGCACCGGGGAGCTGTTTTTT. Translating gives CASSEVRGGTGELFF. J is TRBJ2-2 and V is TRBV25-1; 8 nucleotides line up with TRBD2. There are 15 residues in the CDR3. Germline trimming cut 2 bases from V and 4 bases from J; bases unmatched to any gene: 3. Germline V gene sequence: CDR1 MGHDK, CDR2 SYGVNS.

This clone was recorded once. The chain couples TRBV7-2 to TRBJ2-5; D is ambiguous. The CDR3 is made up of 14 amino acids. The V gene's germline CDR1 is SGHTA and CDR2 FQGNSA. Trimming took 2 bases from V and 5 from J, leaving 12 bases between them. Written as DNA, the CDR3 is TGTGCCAGCAGCTTATATTCCTTACAGGAGACCCAGTACTTC. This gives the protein CASSLYSLQETQYF.